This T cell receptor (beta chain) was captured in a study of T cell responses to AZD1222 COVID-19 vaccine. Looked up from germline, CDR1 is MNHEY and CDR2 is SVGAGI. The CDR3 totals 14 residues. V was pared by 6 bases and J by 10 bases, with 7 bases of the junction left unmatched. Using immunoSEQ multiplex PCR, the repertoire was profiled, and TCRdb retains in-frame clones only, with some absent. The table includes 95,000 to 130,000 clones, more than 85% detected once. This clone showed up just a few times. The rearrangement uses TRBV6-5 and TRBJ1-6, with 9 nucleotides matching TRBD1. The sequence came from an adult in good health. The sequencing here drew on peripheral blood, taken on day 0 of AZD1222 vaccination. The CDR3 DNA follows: TGTGCCAGCAGCCCCGACAGGGGGGGATCACCCCTCCACTTT. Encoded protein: CASSPDRGGSPLHF.